The clone carrying this T cell receptor (beta chain) has at least ten counts. What it binds is not known. TCRdb independently ran MiXCR on the 5' RACE reads; one entry per CDR3 protein. Among 600,000 to 850,000 distinct CDR3 sequences listed, 15% to 20% were seen once. This entry comes from a study of identical twins. The study's findings and limits: Less excess twin sharing appeared in beta out-of-frame sequences.

Trimming cost V 4 bases and J 3 bases, with 9 bases left between them. This CDR3 comprises 13 residues. This sample was shared with a second study, whose subject was T cells expressing NK-cell markers.

The TCR was taken from a woman under 30 in good health. The V call is TRBV12-3 or TRBV12-4, the J call TRBJ1-1, with D possibly TRBD1 on 5 matching bases. The sequencing sample was made of PBMCs. CDR3 sequence reads: CASSWRGDTEAFF. In nucleotides, the CDR3 is TGTGCCAGCAGTTGGCGGGGGGACACTGAAGCTTTCTTT.